The source of this T cell receptor (beta chain) is a study of PD-1 blockade in classical Hodgkin lymphoma. Study summary: Once every 2 weeks, patients received intravenous nivolumab at 3 mg/kg. Broader study findings: Factors driving the repertoire differences, possibly disease activity or prior therapy, remain undefined. Complete responders' baseline diversity resembled that of newly diagnosed patients.

Per germline, CDR1 MNHEY and CDR2 SVGAGI. Trimming shortened V by 2 bases and J by 2 bases, and 4 bases separated the two germline ends. This CDR3 spans 13 amino acids. A word on this clone: The antigen remains undetermined.

Time point meaning: cycle 4 day 1 (C4D1), after 6 weeks of nivolumab. Every patient had relapsed following autologous stem cell transplantation, and cohorts differed in brentuximab vedotin exposure. Method: immunoSEQ multiplex PCR; TCRdb's copy keeps in-frame clones and lacks some. The sample carries 99,000 or so clones, around nine tenths recorded once. The chain has TRBV6-5 and TRBJ1-5; D not resolved. This specimen consisted of peripheral blood mononuclear cells (PBMCs), obtained before the fourth cycle of nivolumab. This TCR came from a human donor with classical Hodgkin lymphoma. CDR3 nucleotides: TGTGCCAGCAGTTACATGGGCAATCAGCCCCAGCATTTT. It codes for CASSYMGNQPQHF.